The 22 T cell receptor beta chains presented below share a single source sample, sequenced in a study of blood T cell repertoires in COVID-19. Generated by immunoSEQ multiplex PCR, the TCRdb table keeps only in-frame clones and is missing some. Altogether more than 150,000 clones are present, approximately 88% being singletons, with the ten largest covering roughly 2.9%. Material for sequencing was peripheral blood. Source of these receptors: a woman aged 60-75 years with acute or convalescent COVID-19.

This chain joins TRBV30 and TRBJ1-2; 7 bases map to TRBD1. This CDR3 has 14 residues. Germline V gene data show CDR1 as GTSNPN and CDR2 as SVGIG (reference sequence). J lost 4 bases, V lost 3 bases, and 8 bases had no gene match. The CDR3 nucleotides read TGTGCCTGGAGCCCTCTGACAGGGTTCTATGGCTACACCTTC. Translation gives CAWSPLTGFYGYTF.

This clone was detected only once. The chain links TRBV11-2 to TRBJ1-2, with D uncertain. Trimming took 4 bases from V and 1 from J, leaving 16 bases between them. CDR3 size: 16 residues. CDR1 is SGHAT, CDR2 FQNNGV, per germline. The DNA for the CDR3 is TGTGCCAGCAGCTCCGGTCCGAGTGGTAATAACTATGGCTACACCTTC. It yields the protein CASSSGPSGNNYGYTF.

A few counts support this clone. The genes are TRBV7-2 and TRBJ1-4; TRBD1 might be the D (5 bases). V was pared by 1 base and J by 0 bases, with 9 bases between. Germline V gene lookup returns CDR1 SGHTA and CDR2 FQGNSA. The CDR3 totals 16 residues. In nucleotides, the CDR3 is TGTGCCAGCAGCTTAGGACAGCCCGCAACTAATGAAAAACTGTTTTTT. Translated: CASSLGQPATNEKLFF.

The chain combines TRBV11-2 with TRBJ1-2; D uncertain. This CDR3 is built from 14 residues. Germline V gene sequence: CDR1 SGHAT, CDR2 FQNNGV. The ends were cut back, 0 bases at V and 4 bases at J, with 9 bases in the middle. CDR3 sequence (DNA): TGTGCCAGCAGCTTAGATCCGGGGATCTATGGCTACACCTTC. Translating it yields CASSLDPGIYGYTF.

The chain links TRBV7-9 to TRBJ1-3; TRBD1 is a possible D gene (5 bases). The length of the CDR3 is 16 residues. Trimming removed 5 bases at V and 0 bases at J, with 14 bases between. The V gene's germline CDR1 is SEHNR and CDR2 FQNEAQ (reference sequence). The CDR3: CASSPELGLSGNTIYF. The CDR3, as DNA: TGTGCCAGCAGCCCCGAATTGGGGCTCTCTGGAAACACCATATATTTT. Full variable domain (remainder filled in from reference TRBV7-9 and TRBJ1-3): DTGVSQNPRHKITKRGQNVTFRCDPISEHNRLYWYRQTLGQGPEFLTYFQNEAQLEKSRLLSDRFSAERPKGSFSTLEIQRTEQGDSAMYLCASSPELGLSGNTIYFGEGSWLTVV.

The J gene is TRBJ1-3, the V gene TRBV6-6; D is perhaps TRBD1 (6 bases). Trimming left V 5 bases short and J 0 bases short, with 11 bases between. Germline loops: CDR1 MNHNY, CDR2 SVGAGI (reference sequence). The CDR3 is 15 amino acids. The CDR3 nucleotides read TGTGCCAGCAGTACCGGGACACTCTCTGGAAACACCATATATTTT. Amino acids: CASSTGTLSGNTIYF.

The rearrangement joins TRBV6-1 to TRBJ2-5; 9 bases agree with TRBD1. This CDR3 comprises 15 residues. The junction had 8 bases not matched to a gene; V was cut back by 3 bases and J by 6 bases. CDR1 is MNHNS, CDR2 SASEGT, per germline. CDR3 bases: TGTGCCAGCAGTGATCTCGGGACAGGGTCCAAGACCCAGTACTTC. Protein: CASSDLGTGSKTQYF.

The chain recombines TRBV7-2 with TRBJ1-1; tentatively, D is TRBD1 (6 bases). With 4 bases removed from V and 4 bases from J, the gap between germline ends came to 7 bases. The CDR3 is 12 residues long. The germline V gene has CDR1 SGHTA and CDR2 FQGNSA. The DNA for the CDR3 is TGTGCCAGCAGCTCACAGGGCACTGAAGCTTTCTTT. This encodes CASSSQGTEAFF.

The gene calls are TRBV5-1 and TRBJ1-2, with no clear D. From germline, CDR1 is SGHRS and CDR2 YFSETQ. The V and J ends lost 7 bases and 4 bases respectively, with 11 bases between them. The CDR3 consists of 12 residues. The CDR3 loop is CASGDVLYGYTF. The CDR3 nucleotides are TGCGCCAGCGGAGACGTGCTCTATGGCTACACCTTC.

V and J are TRBV4-1 and TRBJ2-2, with 7 bases identical to TRBD2. V lost 4 bases, J lost 5 bases, and 13 bases stayed unmatched. The CDR3 runs 17 residues. The germline V gene encodes CDR1 MGHRA and CDR2 YSYEKL. The CDR3 reads CASSPLGRGGFTGELFF. The DNA of the CDR3 is TGCGCCAGCAGCCCACTGGGACGGGGAGGGTTTACCGGGGAGCTGTTTTTT.

The V call is TRBV10-3, the J call TRBJ2-7, with TRBD1 matching 7 bases. Losses at the gene ends were 2 bases for V and 6 bases for J; bases not matched to a gene: 7. Germline CDR1 and CDR2: ENHRY and SYGVKD. The CDR3 runs to 14 residues. The CDR3 sequence: CAISEPPSGGEQYF. Here the CDR3 DNA reads TGTGCCATCAGTGAGCCCCCTTCAGGGGGCGAGCAGTACTTC.

The chain joins TRBV4-3 to TRBJ2-1, with 10 bases fitting TRBD2. The CDR3 consists of 18 residues. J gave up 8 bases and V 1 base, and 14 bases lay outside the gene matches. Germline loops: CDR1 LGHNA, CDR2 YSLEER. The CDR3, as DNA: TGCGCCAGCAGCCAAGTCGGGGAACTAAGCGGGGGGGCCTATGAGCAGTTCTTC. Translated, it gives CASSQVGELSGGAYEQFF.

The chain couples TRBV19 to TRBJ2-3, with unresolved D. CDR3 length equals 16 residues. Germline V CDR1 and CDR2: LNHDA, SQIVND (reference sequence). Trimming took off 4 bases at V and 1 base at J, with 15 bases between the two ends. This CDR3 is CASSTPLRSGTDTQYF. The CDR3 coding sequence is TGTGCCAGTAGTACCCCGCTGCGTTCGGGCACAGATACGCAGTATTTT. Using reference TRBV19 and TRBJ2-3 for the parts outside the CDR3, the full variable domain is DGGITQSPKYLFRKEGQNVTLSCEQNLNHDAMYWYRQDPGQGLRLIYYSQIVNDFQKGDIAEGYSVSREKKESFPLTVTSAQKNPTAFYLCASSTPLRSGTDTQYFGPGTRLTVL.

The chain combines TRBV6-2 or TRBV6-3 with TRBJ1-1, with D possibly matching TRBD1 (6 bases). The CDR3 is 14 amino acids. Germline CDR1 MNHEY, CDR2 SVGEGT. Trimming stripped 3 bases from V and 1 base from J, with 9 bases between. Here the CDR3 DNA reads TGTGCCAGCAGTTATCTCAGGGGGAACACTGAAGCTTTCTTT. It translates to CASSYLRGNTEAFF.

V and J are TRBV6-5 and TRBJ1-2; maybe TRBD1 (5 bases). This CDR3 is 13 amino acids long. CDR1 is MNHEY and CDR2 is SVGAGI in the germline V gene. The V end lost 2 bases, the J end lost 5 bases, and 9 bases lay between the germline ends. The CDR3 nucleotides read TGTGCCAGCAGTTACGACAGACAATATGGCTACACCTTC. Its protein is CASSYDRQYGYTF.

This clone was counted between two and nine times. The chain carries TRBV7-9 and TRBJ1-5; D might be TRBD1 (6 bases). The CDR3 is made up of 15 amino acids. Trimming removed 5 bases at V and 6 bases at J, with 17 bases between. Germline V gene sequence: CDR1 SEHNR, CDR2 FQNEAQ (reference sequence). DNA for the CDR3: TGTGCCAGCAGCCTTACGGGGGGCGCAACTCAGCCCCAGCATTTT. Its translation is CASSLTGGATQPQHF.

The chain links TRBV6-5 to TRBJ1-2; 7 bases match TRBD1. This CDR3 contains 14 residues. Losses at the gene ends were 5 bases for V and 8 bases for J; bases not matched to a gene: 11. CDR1 MNHEY and CDR2 SVGAGI come from the germline V gene. The CDR3 loop reads CASSPSTGVKGYTF. CDR3 DNA: TGTGCCAGCAGTCCATCTACAGGGGTAAAAGGCTACACCTTC.

The chain uses TRBV24-1 and TRBJ2-7; perhaps TRBD1 as D (5 bases). V dropped 3 bases and J dropped 4 bases, with 9 bases sitting between them. The CDR3 contains 13 residues. CDR1 KGHDR and CDR2 SFDVKD come from the germline V gene. For the CDR3, the DNA is TGTGCCACCAGTGATCAGGGAAAGTACGAGCAGTACTTC. Translation: CATSDQGKYEQYF.

This sequence joins TRBV30 and TRBJ2-7; TRBD1 aligns across 9 bases. In germline, CDR1 is GTSNPN, CDR2 SVGIG (reference sequence). The CDR3 has 12 amino acids. The CDR3 coding sequence is TGTTCAACGTCCGGGACAGGGCACGAGCAGTACTTC. Translating it yields CSTSGTGHEQYF. Variable domain in full (rest from reference TRBV30 and TRBJ2-7): SQTIHQWPATLVQPVGSPLSLECTVEGTSNPNLYWYRQAAGRGLQLLFYSVGIGQISSEVPQNLSASRPQDRQFILSSKKLLLSDSGFYLCSTSGTGHEQYFGPGTRLTVT.

The chain uses TRBV6-5 and TRBJ1-6; TRBD1 matches 9 bases. CDR3 size: 16 residues. The germline CDR1 and CDR2 sequences are MNHEY and SVGAGI. V dropped 4 bases and J dropped 4; count of bases not matched to a gene: 5. The CDR3 region is CASSSTGGSYNSPLHF. CDR3 bases: TGTGCCAGCAGTTCTACAGGGGGCTCGTATAATTCACCCCTCCACTTT.

The rearrangement links TRBV19 to TRBJ1-1; no firm D call. Germline loops: CDR1 LNHDA, CDR2 SQIVND (reference sequence). Between the trimmed V and J ends, which lost 10 bases and 0 bases, there was a span of 6 bases. This CDR3 has 11 residues. The CDR3 coding sequence is TGTGCCACTTCCCTGAACACTGAAGCTTTCTTT. Amino acid sequence: CATSLNTEAFF.

This clone came up once. The chain carries TRBV27 and TRBJ2-1, with 10 bases identical to TRBD2. CDR3 length: 17 amino acids. From germline, CDR1 is MNHEY and CDR2 SMNVEV (reference sequence). V shed 1 base and J 10 bases; nucleotides not matched to a gene: 13. CDR3 sequence reads: CASSLYPGTSVTMEQFF. CDR3 nucleotide sequence: TGTGCCAGCAGTTTATACCCCGGGACTAGCGTCACAATGGAGCAGTTCTTC.